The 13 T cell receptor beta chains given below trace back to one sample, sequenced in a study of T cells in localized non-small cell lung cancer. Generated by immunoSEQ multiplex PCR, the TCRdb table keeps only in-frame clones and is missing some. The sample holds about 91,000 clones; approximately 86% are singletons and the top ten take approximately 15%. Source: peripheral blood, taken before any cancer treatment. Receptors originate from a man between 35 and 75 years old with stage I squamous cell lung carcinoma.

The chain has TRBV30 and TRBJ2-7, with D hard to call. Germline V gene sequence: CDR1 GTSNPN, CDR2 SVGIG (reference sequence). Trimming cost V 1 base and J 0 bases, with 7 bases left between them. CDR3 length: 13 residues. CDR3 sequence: CAWSAWGSYEQYF. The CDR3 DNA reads TGTGCCTGGAGTGCCTGGGGCTCCTACGAGCAGTACTTC.

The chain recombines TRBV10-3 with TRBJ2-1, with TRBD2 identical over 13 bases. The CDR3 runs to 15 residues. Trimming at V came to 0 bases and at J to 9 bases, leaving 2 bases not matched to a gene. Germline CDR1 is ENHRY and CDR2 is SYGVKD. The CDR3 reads CAISESGLAGFEQFF. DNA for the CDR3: TGTGCCATCAGTGAGTCGGGACTAGCGGGATTTGAGCAGTTCTTC.

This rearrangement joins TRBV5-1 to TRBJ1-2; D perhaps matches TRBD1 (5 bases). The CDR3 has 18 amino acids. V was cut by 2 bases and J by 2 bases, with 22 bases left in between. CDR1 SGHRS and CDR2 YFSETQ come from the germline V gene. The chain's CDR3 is CASSFSGSRRGSNYGYTF. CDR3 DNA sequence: TGCGCCAGCAGCTTTTCAGGATCCCGAAGGGGTTCCAACTATGGCTACACCTTC.

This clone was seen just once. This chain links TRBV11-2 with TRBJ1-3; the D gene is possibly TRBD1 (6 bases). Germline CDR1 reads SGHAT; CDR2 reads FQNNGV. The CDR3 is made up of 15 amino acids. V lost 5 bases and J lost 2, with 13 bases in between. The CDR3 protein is CASSPGALPGNTIYF. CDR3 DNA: TGTGCCAGCAGCCCGGGGGCTTTGCCTGGAAACACCATATATTTT.

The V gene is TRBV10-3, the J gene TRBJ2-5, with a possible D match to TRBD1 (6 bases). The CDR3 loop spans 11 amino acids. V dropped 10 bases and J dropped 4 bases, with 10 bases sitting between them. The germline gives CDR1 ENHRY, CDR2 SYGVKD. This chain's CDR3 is CATEDRETQYF. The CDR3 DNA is TGTGCCACCGAGGACAGAGAGACCCAGTACTTC.

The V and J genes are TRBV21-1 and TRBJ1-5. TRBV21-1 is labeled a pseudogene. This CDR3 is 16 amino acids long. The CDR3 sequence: CASSKRYSYSNQPQHF. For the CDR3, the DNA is TGTGCCAGCAGCAAAAGATACTCCTATAGCAATCAGCCCCAGCATTTT.

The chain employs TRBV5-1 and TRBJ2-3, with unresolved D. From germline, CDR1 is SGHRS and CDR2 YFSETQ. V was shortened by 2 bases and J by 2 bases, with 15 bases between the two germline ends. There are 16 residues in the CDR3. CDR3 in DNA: TGCGCCAGCAGCTTCCCGATTTCCTCAAACACAGATACGCAGTATTTT. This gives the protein CASSFPISSNTDTQYF.

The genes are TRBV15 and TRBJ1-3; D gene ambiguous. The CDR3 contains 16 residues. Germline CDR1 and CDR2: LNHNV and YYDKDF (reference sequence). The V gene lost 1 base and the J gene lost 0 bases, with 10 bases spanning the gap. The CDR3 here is CATSRVGDYSGNTIYF. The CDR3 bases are TGTGCCACCAGCAGAGTAGGCGACTACTCTGGAAACACCATATATTTT.

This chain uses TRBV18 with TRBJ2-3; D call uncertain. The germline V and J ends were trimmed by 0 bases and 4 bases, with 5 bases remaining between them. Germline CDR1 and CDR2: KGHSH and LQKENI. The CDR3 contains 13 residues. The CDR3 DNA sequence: TGTGCCAGCTCACCACCGTCTGCAGATACGCAGTATTTT. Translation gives CASSPPSADTQYF.

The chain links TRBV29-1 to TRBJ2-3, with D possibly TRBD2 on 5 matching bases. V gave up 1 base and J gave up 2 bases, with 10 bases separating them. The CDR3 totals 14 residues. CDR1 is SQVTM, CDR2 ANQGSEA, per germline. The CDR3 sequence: CSVEGAAHTDTQYF. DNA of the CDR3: TGCAGCGTTGAAGGAGCGGCTCACACAGATACGCAGTATTTT.

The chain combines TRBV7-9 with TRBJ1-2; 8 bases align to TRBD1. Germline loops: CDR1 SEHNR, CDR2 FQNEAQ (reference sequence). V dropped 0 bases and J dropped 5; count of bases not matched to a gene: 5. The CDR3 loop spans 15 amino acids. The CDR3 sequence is CASSLALTGDYGYTF. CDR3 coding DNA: TGTGCCAGCAGCTTAGCCTTGACAGGGGATTATGGCTACACCTTC.

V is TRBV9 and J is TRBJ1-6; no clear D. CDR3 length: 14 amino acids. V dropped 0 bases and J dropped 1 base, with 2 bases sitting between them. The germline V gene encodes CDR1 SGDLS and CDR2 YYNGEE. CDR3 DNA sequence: TGTGCCAGCAGCGTAGAGTCCTATAATTCACCCCTCCACTTT. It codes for CASSVESYNSPLHF.

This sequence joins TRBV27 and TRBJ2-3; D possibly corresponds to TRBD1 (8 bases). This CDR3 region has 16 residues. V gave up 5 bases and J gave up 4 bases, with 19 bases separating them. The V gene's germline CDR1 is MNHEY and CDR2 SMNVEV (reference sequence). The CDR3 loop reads CASSPTRTGRADTQYF. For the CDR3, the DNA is TGTGCCAGCAGTCCGACTAGGACAGGGAGGGCAGATACGCAGTATTTT.